Sequencing of this T cell receptor (beta chain) was carried out in a study of OX40 agonist ivuxolimab in advanced cancers. About the research overall: Patients were treated with intravenous ivuxolimab, dosed at 0.01 to 10 mg/kg and infused every 2 weeks.

Per germline, CDR1 MDHEN and CDR2 SYDVKM. Trimming left V 2 bases short and J 3 bases short, with 13 bases between. This CDR3 is 15 amino acids long. Clones were read by immunoSEQ multiplex PCR, and TCRdb kept only the in-frame ones, dropping some. This table holds 80,000 to 85,000 clones, about 86% found once. This receptor was obtained from an adult with an advanced solid tumor such as melanoma, head and neck, liver or kidney cancer. The V gene is TRBV28, the J gene TRBJ2-5; no definite D call. The input for sequencing was CD4+ or CD8+ T cells sorted from blood, taken in a trial of the OX40 agonist ivuxolimab. The CDR3 here is CASSLVAPSKETQYF. CDR3 DNA: TGTGCCAGCAGTTTAGTCGCGCCAAGTAAAGAGACCCAGTACTTC.